This T cell receptor beta chain was found in a study of cytomegalovirus exposure and HLA in healthy donors. Study-level background: A prior study identified approximately 120 million unique TCR beta sequences from some 180 million T cells.

The PCR made use of 60 Vbeta and 13 Jbeta primers. The table came from immunoSEQ multiplex PCR; TCRdb's copy has only in-frame clones and leaves some out. Counted here are roughly 86,000 clones, over 70% occurring once; the ten biggest clones make up about 7%. V was pared by 5 bases and J by 5 bases, with 8 bases of the junction left unmatched. The CDR3 runs 14 residues. The germline CDR1 and CDR2 sequences are MDHEN and SYDVKM. The genes are TRBV28 and TRBJ2-5; 7 bases align to TRBD2. Sample: PBMCs. This receptor was obtained from a man in his fifties in good health and CMV-seropositive. The CDR3 coding sequence is TGTGCCAGCAGTAACCGACGGGGGGTGGAGACCCAGTACTTC. As protein: CASSNRRGVETQYF.